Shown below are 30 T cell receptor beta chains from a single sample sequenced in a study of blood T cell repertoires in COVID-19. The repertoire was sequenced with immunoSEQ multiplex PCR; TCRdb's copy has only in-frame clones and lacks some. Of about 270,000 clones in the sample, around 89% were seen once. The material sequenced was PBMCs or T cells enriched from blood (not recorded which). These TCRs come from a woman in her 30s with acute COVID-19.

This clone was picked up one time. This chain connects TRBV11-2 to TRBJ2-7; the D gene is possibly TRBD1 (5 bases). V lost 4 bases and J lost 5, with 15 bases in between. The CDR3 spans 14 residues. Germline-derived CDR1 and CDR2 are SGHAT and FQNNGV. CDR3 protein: CASSWDPQDHEQYF. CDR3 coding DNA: TGTGCCAGCAGCTGGGATCCACAGGACCACGAGCAGTACTTC.

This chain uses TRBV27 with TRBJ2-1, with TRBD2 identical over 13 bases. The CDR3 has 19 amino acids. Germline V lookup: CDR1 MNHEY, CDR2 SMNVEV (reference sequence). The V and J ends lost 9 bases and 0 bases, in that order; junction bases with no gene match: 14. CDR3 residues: CASKAGILAGGFSYNEQFF. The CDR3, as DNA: TGTGCCAGTAAGGCCGGGATACTAGCGGGAGGGTTCTCCTACAATGAGCAGTTCTTC.

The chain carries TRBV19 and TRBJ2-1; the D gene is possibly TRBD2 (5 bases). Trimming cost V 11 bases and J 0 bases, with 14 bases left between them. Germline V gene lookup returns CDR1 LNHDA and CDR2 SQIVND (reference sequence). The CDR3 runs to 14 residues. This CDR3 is CAVSDGNSYNEQFF. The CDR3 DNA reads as TGTGCCGTGTCGGACGGGAACTCCTACAATGAGCAGTTCTTC.

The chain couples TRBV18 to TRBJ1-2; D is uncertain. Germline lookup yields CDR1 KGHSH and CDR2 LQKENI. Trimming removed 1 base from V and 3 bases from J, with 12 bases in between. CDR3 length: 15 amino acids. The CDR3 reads CASSPLAQRDYGYTF. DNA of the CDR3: TGTGCCAGCTCACCACTCGCCCAACGGGACTATGGCTACACCTTC.

This CDR3 reads CASSSREGQGANEQYF. The CDR3 DNA reads as TGCGCCAGCAGCTCGCGGGAAGGACAGGGGGCCAACGAGCAGTACTTC. The chain recombines TRBV5-1 with TRBJ2-7, with 11 bases fitting TRBD1. CDR1 and CDR2 (germline): SGHRS, YFSETQ. This CDR3 region has 16 residues. V lost 3 bases to trimming and J lost 5 bases; unmatched junction nucleotides: 10.

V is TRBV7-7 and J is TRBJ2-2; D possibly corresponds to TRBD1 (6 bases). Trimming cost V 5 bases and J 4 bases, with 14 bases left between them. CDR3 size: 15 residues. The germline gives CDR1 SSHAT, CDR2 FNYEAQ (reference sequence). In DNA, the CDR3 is TGTGCCAGCAGCCAAACAGGGTCGGGCACCGGGGAGCTGTTTTTT. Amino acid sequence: CASSQTGSGTGELFF.

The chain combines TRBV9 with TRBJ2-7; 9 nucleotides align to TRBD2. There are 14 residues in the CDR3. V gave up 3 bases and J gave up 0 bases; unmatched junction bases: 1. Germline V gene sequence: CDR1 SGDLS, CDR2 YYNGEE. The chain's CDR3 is CASSGTSASYEQYF. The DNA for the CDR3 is TGTGCCAGCAGCGGGACTAGCGCCTCCTACGAGCAGTACTTC.

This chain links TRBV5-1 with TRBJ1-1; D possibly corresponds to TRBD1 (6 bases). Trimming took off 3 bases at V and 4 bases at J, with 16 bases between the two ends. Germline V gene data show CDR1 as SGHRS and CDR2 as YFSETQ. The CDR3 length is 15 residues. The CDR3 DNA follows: TGCGCCAGCAGCTCCACAGGGACCCCGGGCACTGAAGCTTTCTTT. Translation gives CASSSTGTPGTEAFF.

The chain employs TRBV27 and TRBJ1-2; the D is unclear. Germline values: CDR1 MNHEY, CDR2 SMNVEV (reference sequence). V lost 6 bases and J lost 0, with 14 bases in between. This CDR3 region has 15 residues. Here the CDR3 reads CASRLLGSPNYGYTF. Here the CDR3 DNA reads TGTGCCAGCAGACTCCTTGGTAGCCCTAACTATGGCTACACCTTC.

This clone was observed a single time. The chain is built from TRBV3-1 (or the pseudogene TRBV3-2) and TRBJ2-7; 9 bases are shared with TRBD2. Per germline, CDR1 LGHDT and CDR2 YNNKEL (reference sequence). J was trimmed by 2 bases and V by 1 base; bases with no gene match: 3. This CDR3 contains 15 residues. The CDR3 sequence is CASSQGLAGAYEQYF. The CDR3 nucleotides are TGTGCCAGCAGCCAAGGATTAGCGGGAGCCTACGAGCAGTACTTC.

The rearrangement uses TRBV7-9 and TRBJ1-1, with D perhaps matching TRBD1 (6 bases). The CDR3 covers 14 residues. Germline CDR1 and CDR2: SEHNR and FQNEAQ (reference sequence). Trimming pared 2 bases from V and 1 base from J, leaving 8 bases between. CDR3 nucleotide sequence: TGTGCCAGCAGCTTAACAGGGACGAACACTGAAGCTTTCTTT. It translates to CASSLTGTNTEAFF.

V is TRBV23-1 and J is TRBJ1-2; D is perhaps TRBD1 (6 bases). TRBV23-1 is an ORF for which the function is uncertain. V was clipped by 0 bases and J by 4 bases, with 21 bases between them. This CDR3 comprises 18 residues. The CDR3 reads CASSQSRNRRRGAYGYTF. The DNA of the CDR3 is TGCGCCAGCAGTCAATCAAGGAACCGCCGTCGGGGGGCCTATGGCTACACCTTC.

The CDR3 loop reads CASSVGLAGETQYF. The DNA of the CDR3 is TGTGCCAGCAGCGTAGGACTAGCGGGCGAGACCCAGTACTTC. The chain carries TRBV9 and TRBJ2-5; 10 positions agree with TRBD2. CDR3 size: 14 residues. The V gene's germline CDR1 is SGDLS and CDR2 YYNGEE. With V trimmed by 0 bases and J by 5 bases, 1 base remained unmatched.

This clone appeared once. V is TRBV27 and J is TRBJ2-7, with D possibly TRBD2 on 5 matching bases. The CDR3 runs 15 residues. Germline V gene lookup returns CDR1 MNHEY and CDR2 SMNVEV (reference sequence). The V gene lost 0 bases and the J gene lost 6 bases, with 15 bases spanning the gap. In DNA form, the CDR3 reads TGTGCCAGCAGTTTATCCACACCTCCTGCGGGCGAGCAGTACTTC. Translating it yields CASSLSTPPAGEQYF.

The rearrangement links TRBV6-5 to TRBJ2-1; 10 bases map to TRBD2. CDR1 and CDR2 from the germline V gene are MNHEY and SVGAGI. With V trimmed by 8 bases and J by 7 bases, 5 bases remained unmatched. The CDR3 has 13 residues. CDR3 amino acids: CASRRTSGNEQFF. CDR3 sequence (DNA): TGTGCCAGCCGGAGGACTAGCGGTAATGAGCAGTTCTTC.

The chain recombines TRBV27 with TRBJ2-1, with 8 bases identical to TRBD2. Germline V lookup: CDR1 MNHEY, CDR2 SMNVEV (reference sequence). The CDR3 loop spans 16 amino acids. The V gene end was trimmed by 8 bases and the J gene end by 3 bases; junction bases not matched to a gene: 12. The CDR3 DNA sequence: TGTGCCAGCTCCCTCGGGCGGGAGGAACGCTACAATGAGCAGTTCTTC. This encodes CASSLGREERYNEQFF.

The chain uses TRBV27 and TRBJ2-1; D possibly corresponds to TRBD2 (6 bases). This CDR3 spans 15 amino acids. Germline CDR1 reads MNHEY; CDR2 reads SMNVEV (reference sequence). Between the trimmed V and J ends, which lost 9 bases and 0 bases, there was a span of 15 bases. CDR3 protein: CASRTSPSSYNEQFF. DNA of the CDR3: TGTGCCAGTCGAACTAGCCCCAGCTCCTACAATGAGCAGTTCTTC.

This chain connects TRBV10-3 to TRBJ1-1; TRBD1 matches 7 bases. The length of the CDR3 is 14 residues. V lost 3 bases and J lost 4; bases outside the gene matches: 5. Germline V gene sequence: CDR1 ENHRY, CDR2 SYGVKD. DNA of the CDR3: TGTGCCATCAGTGACCCCGCAGGGGGCACTGAAGCTTTCTTT. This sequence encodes CAISDPAGGTEAFF.

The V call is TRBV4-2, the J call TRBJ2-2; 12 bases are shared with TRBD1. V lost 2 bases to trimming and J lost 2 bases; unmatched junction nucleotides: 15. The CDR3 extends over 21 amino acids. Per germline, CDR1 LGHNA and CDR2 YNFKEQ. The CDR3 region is CASSQKPGQGAIGRNTGELFF. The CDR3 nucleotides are TGTGCCAGCAGCCAAAAACCGGGACAGGGGGCCATAGGTCGAAACACCGGGGAGCTGTTTTTT.

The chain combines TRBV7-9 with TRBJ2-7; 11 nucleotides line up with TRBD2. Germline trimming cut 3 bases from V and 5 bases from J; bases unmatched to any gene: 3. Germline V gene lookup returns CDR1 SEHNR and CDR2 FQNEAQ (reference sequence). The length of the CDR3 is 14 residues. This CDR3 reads CASSFTTSGNEQYF. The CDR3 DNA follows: TGTGCCAGCAGCTTCACGACTAGCGGGAACGAGCAGTACTTC.

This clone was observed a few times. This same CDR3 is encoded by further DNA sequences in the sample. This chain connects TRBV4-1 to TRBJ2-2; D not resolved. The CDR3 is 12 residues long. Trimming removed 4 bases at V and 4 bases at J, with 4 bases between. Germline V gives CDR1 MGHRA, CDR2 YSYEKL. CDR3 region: CASSPSTGELFF. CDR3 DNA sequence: TGCGCCAGCAGCCCCAGCACCGGGGAGCTGTTTTTT.

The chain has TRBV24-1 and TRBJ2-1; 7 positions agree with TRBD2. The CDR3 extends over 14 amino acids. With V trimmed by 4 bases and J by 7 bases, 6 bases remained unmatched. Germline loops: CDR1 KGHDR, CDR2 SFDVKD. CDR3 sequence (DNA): TGTGCCACCAGTGACAGGGACTACCAGAATGAGCAGTTCTTC. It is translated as CATSDRDYQNEQFF.

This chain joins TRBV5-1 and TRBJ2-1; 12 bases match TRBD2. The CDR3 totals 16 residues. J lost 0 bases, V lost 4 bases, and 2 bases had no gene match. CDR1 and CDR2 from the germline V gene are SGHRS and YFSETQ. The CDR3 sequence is CASSRLAGASYNEQFF. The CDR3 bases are TGCGCCAGCAGCCGACTAGCGGGAGCCTCCTACAATGAGCAGTTCTTC.

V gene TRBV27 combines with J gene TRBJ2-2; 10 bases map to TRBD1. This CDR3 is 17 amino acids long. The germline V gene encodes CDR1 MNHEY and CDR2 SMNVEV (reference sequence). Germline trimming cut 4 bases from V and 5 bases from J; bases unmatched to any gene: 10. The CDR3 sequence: CASSSAGQGGMTGELFF. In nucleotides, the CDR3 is TGTGCCAGCAGTTCGGCCGGACAGGGGGGTATGACCGGGGAGCTGTTTTTT.

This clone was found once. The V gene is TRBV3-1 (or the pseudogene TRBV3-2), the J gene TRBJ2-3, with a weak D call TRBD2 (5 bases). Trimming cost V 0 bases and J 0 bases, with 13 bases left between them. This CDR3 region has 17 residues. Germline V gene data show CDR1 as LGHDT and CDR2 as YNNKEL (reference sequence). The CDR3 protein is CASSQERSSDSTDTQYF. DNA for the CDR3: TGTGCCAGCAGCCAAGAGAGGAGTAGCGATAGCACAGATACGCAGTATTTT.

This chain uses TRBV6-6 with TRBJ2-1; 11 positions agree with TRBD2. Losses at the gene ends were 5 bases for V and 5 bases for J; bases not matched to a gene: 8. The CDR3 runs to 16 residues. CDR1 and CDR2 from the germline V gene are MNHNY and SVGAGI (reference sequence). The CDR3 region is CASSRFSSGRHNEQFF. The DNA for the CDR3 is TGTGCCAGCAGTCGATTCTCTAGCGGGAGGCACAATGAGCAGTTCTTC.

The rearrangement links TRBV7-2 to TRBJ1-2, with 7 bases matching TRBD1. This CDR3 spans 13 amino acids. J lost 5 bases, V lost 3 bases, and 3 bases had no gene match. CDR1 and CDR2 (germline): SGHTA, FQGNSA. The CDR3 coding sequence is TGTGCCAGCAGCTTCGACAGGGCGTATGGCTACACCTTC. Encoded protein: CASSFDRAYGYTF.

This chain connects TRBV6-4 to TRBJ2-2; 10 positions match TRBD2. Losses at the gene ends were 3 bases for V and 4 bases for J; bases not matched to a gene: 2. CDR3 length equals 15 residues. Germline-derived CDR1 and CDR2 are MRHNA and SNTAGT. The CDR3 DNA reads TGTGCCAGCAGTGAATCTAGCGGGAGCACCGGGGAGCTGTTTTTT. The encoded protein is CASSESSGSTGELFF.

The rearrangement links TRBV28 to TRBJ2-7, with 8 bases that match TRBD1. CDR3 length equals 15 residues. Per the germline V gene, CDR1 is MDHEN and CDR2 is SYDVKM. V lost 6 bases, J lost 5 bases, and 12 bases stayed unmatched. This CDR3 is CASSTTGGTGDEQYF. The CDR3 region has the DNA TGTGCCAGCAGCACAACAGGGGGGACCGGGGACGAGCAGTACTTC.

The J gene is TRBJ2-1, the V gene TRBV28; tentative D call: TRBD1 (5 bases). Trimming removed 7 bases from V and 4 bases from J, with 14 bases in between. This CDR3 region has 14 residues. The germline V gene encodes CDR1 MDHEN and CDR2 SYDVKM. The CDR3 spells CASTPQGTYNEQFF. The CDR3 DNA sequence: TGTGCCAGCACACCCCAGGGCACTTACAATGAGCAGTTCTTC.